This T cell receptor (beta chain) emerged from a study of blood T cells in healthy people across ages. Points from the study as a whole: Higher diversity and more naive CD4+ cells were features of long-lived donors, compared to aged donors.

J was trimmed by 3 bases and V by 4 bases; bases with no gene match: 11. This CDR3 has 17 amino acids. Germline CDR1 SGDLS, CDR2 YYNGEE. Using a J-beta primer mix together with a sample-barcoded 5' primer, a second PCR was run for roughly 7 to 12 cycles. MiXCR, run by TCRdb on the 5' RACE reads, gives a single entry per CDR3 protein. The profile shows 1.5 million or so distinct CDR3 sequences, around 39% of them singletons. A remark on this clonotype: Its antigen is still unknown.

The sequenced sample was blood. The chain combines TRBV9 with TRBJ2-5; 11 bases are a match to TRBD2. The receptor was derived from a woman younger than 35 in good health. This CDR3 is CASSPRGGTSGKETQYF. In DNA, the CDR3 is TGTGCCAGCAGCCCCCGAGGGGGGACTAGCGGAAAAGAGACCCAGTACTTC.